This TCR beta chain was sequenced for a study of Ad26.COV2.S vaccination and SARS-CoV-2 variants. Study details: Each vaccinee took Ad26.COV2.S intramuscularly, once or twice 56 days apart.

Stated treatment: some 19 received Ad26.COV2.S at low or high dose, single or two shots; roughly 5 received placebo; per-sample allocation not given. Sample collection was performed on day 63 after the first vaccine or placebo injection. The donor's status was that of an adult aged 18-55 years in Boston. CDR1 LNHDA and CDR2 SQIVND come from the germline V gene (reference sequence). CDR3 length: 15 amino acids. V was pared by 4 bases and J by 5 bases, with 7 bases of the junction left unmatched. Libraries were prepared by immunoSEQ multiplex PCR; TCRdb keeps only in-frame clonotypes and omits some of them. This sample has roughly 400,000 clones, with approximately 92% found just once. On this clone: Its antigen remains unknown.

Study-wide findings and caveats: Placebo recipients and vaccine recipients were similar in non-spike TCR breadth.

Sequencing was performed on peripheral blood, taken in a trial of Ad26.COV2.S vaccine versus placebo. The clonotype originates from a person between 18 and 59 years old who received the Ad26.COV2.S COVID-19 vaccine or a placebo. This chain uses TRBV19 with TRBJ2-3; 9 nucleotides agree with TRBD2. The CDR3 DNA sequence: TGTGCCAGTAGTAGTATAGCGGGGGCCGGAGATACGCAGTATTTT. Translating it yields CASSSIAGAGDTQYF.